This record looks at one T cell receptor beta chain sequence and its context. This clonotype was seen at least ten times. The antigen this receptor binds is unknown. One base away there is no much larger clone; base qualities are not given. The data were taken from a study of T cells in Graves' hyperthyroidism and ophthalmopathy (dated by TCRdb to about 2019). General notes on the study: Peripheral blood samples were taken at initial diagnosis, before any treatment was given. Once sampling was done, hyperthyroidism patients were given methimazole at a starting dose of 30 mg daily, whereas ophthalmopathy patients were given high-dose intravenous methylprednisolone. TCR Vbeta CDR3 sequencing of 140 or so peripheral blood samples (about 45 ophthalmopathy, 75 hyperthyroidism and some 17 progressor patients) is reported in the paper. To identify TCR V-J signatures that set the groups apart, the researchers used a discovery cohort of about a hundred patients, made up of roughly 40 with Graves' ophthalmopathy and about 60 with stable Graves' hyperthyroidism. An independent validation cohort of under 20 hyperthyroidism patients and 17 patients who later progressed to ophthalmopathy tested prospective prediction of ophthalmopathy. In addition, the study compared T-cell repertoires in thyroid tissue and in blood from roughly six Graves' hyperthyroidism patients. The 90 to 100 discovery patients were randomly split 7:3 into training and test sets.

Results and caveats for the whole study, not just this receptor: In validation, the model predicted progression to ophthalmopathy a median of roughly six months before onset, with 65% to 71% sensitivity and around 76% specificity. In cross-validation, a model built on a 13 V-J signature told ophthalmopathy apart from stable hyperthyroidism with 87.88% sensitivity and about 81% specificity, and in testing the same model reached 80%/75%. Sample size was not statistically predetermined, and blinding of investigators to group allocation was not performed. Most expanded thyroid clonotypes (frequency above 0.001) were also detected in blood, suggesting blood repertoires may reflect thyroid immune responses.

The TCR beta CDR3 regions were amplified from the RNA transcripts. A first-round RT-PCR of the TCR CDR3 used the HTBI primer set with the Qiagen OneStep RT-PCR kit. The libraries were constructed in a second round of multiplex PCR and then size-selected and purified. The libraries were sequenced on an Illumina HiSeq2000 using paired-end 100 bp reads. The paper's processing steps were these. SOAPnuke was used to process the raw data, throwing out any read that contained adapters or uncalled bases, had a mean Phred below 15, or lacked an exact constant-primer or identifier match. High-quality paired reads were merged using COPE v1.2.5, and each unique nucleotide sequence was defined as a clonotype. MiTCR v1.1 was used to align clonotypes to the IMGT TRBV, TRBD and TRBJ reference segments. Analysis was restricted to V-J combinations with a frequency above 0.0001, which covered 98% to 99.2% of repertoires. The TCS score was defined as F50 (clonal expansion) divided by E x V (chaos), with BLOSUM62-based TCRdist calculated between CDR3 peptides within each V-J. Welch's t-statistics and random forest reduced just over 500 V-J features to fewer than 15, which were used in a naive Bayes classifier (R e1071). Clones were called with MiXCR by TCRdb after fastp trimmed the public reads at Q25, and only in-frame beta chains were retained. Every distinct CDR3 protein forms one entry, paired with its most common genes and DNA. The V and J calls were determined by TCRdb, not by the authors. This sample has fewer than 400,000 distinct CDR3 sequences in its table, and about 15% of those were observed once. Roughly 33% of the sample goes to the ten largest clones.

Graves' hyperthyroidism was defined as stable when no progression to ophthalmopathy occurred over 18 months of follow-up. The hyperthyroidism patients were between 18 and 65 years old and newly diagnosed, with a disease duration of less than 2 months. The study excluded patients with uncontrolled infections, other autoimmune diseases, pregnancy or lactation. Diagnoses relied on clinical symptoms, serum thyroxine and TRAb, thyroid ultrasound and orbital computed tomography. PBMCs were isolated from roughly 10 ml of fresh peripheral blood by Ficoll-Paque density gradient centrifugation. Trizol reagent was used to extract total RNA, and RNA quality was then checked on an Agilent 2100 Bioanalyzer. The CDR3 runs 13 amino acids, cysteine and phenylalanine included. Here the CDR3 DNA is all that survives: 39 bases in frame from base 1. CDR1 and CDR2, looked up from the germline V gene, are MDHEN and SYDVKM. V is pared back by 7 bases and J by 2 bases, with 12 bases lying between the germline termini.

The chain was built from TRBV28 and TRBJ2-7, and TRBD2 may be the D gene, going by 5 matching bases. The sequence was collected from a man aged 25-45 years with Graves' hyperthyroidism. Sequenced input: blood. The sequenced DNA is TGTGCCAGCAATGCGGGTCAGACCTACGAGCAGTACTTC. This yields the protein CASNAGQTYEQYF. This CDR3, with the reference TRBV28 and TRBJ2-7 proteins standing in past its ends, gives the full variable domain DVKVTQSSRYLVKRTGEKVFLECVQDMDHENMFWYRQDPGLGLRLIYFSYDVKMKEKGDIPEGYSVSREKKERFSLILESASTNQTSMYLCASNAGQTYEQYFGPGTRLTVT.